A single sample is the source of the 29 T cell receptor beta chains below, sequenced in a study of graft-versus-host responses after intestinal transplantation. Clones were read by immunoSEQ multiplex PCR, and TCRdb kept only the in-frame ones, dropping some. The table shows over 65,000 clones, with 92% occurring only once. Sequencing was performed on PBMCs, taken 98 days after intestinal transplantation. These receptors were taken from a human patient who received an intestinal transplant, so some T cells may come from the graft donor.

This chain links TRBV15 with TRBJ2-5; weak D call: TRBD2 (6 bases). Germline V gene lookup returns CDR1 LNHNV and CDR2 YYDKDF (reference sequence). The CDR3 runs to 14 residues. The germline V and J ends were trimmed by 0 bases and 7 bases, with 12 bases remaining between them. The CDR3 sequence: CATSREPGERTQYF. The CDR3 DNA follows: TGTGCCACCAGCAGAGAACCGGGGGAACGGACCCAGTACTTC.

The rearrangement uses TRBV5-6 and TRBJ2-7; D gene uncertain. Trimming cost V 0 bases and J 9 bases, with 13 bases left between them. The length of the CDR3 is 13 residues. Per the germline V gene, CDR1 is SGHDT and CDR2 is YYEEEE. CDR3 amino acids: CASSLDLGQGQYF. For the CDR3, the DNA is TGTGCCAGCAGCTTGGATCTGGGTCAAGGGCAGTACTTC.

CDR3 amino acids: CASSPRRGEENYGYTF. DNA of the CDR3: TGTGCCAGCTCACCACGACGAGGGGAAGAGAACTATGGCTACACCTTC. V gene TRBV18 combines with J gene TRBJ1-2; D might be TRBD1 (5 bases). The CDR3 sequence is 16 residues long. Trimming shortened V by 1 base and J by 2 bases, and 14 bases separated the two germline ends. Looked up from germline, CDR1 is KGHSH and CDR2 is LQKENI. The full variable domain, completed using reference TRBV18 and TRBJ1-2, is NAGVMQNPRHLVRRRGQEARLRCSPMKGHSHVYWYRQLPEEGLKFMVYLQKENIIDESGMPKERFSAEFPKEGPSILRIQQVVRGDSAAYFCASSPRRGEENYGYTFGSGTRLTVV.

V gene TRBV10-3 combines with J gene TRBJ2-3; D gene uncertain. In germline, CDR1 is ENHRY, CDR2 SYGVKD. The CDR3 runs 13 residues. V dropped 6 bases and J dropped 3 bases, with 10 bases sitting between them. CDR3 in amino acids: CAIRDQGTDTQYF. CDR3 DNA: TGTGCCATCAGGGACCAAGGGACAGATACGCAGTATTTT.

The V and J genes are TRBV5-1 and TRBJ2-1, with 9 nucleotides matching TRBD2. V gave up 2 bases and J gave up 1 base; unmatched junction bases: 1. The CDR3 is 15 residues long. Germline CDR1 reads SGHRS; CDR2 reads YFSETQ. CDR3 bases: TGCGCCAGCAGCTTTAGCGGGGGTTCCTACAATGAGCAGTTCTTC. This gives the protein CASSFSGGSYNEQFF.

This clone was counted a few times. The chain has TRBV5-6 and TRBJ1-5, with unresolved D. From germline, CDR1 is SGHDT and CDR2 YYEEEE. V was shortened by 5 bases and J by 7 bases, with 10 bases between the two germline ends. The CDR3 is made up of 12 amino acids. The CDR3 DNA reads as TGTGCCAGCAGTTCCCCGGGCCAGCCCCAGCATTTT. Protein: CASSSPGQPQHF.

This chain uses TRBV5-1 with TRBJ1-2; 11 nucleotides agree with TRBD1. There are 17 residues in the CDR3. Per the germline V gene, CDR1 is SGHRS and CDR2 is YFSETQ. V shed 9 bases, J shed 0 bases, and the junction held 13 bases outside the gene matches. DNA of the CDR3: TGCGCCAATAAAGTAAGGGACAGGGGGACCACTAACTATGGCTACACCTTC. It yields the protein CANKVRDRGTTNYGYTF.

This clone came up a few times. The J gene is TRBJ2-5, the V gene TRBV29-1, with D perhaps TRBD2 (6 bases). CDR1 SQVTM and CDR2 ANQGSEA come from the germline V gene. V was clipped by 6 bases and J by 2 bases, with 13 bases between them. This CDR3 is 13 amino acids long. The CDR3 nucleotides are TGCAGCGTCTCTTGGGACTTACAAGAGACCCAGTACTTC. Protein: CSVSWDLQETQYF. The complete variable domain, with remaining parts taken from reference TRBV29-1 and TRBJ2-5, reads SAVISQKPSRDICQRGTSLTIQCQVDSQVTMMFWYRQQPGQSLTLIATANQGSEATYESGFVIDKFPISRPNLTFSTLTVSNMSPEDSSIYLCSVSWDLQETQYFGPGTRLLVL.

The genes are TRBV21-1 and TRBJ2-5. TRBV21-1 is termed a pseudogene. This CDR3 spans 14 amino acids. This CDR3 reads CASSKAVWKETQYF. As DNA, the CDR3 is TGTGCCAGCAGCAAAGCGGTCTGGAAAGAGACCCAGTACTTC.

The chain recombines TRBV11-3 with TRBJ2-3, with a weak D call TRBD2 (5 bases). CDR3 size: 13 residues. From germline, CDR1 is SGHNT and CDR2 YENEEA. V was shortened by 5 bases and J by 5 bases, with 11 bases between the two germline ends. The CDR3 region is CASSPRAGDTQYF. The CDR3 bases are TGTGCCAGCAGCCCGAGGGCCGGAGATACGCAGTATTTT.

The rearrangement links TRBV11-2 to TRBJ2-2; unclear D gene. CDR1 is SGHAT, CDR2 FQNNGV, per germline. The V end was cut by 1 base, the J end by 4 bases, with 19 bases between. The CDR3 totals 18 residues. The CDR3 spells CASSLGSVGIRPTGELFF. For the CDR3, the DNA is TGTGCCAGCAGCTTAGGAAGCGTAGGCATTAGGCCCACCGGGGAGCTGTTTTTT.

The CDR3 sequence is CASSERGGDEQYF. CDR3 DNA sequence: TGTGCCAGCAGTGAAAGAGGAGGGGACGAGCAGTACTTC. The chain recombines TRBV2 with TRBJ2-7; a weak D match, TRBD2 (6 bases). The germline V gene has CDR1 SNHLY and CDR2 FYNNEI. CDR3 size: 13 residues. Deletions cut 2 bases from V and 5 bases from J, with 10 bases between.

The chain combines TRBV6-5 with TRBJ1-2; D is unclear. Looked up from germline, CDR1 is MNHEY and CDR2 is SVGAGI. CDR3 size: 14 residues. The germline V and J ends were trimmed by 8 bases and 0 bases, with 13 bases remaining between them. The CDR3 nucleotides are TGTGCCAGCCGTGCAGCGCCCTCTAACTATGGCTACACCTTC. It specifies CASRAAPSNYGYTF.

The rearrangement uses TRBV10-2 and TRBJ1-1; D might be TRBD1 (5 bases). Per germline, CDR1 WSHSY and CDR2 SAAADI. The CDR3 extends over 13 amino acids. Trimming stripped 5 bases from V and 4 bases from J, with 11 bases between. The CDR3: CASSPGRATEAFF. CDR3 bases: TGCGCCAGCAGTCCCGGCAGGGCCACTGAAGCTTTCTTT.

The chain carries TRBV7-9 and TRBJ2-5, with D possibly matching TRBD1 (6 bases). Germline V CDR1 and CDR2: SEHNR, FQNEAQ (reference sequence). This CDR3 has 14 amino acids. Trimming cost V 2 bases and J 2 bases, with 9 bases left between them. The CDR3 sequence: CASSLQGFQETQYF. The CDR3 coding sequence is TGTGCCAGCAGCTTACAGGGGTTTCAAGAGACCCAGTACTTC.

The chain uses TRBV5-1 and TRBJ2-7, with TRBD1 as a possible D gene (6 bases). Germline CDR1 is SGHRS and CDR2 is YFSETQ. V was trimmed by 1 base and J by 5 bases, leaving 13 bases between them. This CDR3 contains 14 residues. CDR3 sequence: CASSLRWGLDEQYF. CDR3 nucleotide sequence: TGCGCCAGCAGCTTGAGGTGGGGGCTCGACGAGCAGTACTTC.

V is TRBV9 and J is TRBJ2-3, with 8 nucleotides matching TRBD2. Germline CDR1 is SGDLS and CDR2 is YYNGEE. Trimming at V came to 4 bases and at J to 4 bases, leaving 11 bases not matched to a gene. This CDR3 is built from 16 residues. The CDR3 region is CASSPAGGLGSDTQYF. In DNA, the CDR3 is TGTGCCAGCAGCCCCGCGGGGGGCCTTGGATCAGATACGCAGTATTTT.

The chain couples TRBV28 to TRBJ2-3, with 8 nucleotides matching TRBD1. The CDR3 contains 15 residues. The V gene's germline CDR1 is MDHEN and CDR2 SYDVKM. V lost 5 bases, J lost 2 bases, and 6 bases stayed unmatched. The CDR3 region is CASSRRGRDTDTQYF. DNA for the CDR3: TGTGCCAGCAGTCGCAGGGGGCGAGACACAGATACGCAGTATTTT.

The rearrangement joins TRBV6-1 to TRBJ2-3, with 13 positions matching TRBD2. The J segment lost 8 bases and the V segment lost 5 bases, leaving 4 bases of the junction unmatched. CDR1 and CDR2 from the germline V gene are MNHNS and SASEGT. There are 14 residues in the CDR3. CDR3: CASSSRLAGGTQYF. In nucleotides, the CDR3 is TGTGCCAGCAGTTCCCGACTAGCGGGAGGTACGCAGTATTTT.

Here the CDR3 DNA reads TGTGCCAGCAGCGACAACCCATCCTACGAGCAGTACTTC. It encodes CASSDNPSYEQYF. The rearrangement joins TRBV6-6 to TRBJ2-7; D ambiguous. With 6 bases removed from V and 1 base from J, the gap between germline ends came to 10 bases. This CDR3 contains 13 residues. The V gene's germline CDR1 is MNHNY and CDR2 SVGAGI (reference sequence).

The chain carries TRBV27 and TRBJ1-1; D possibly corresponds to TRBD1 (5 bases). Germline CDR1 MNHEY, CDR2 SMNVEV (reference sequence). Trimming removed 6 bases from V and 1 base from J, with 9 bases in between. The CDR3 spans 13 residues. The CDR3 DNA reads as TGTGCCAGCAGAGATGGGGGGAACACTGAAGCTTTCTTT. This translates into CASRDGGNTEAFF.

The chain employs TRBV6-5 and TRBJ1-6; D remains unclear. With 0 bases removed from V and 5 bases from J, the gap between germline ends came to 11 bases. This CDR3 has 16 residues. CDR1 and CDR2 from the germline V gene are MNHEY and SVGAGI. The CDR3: CASSYSLDLDNSPLHF. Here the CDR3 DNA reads TGTGCCAGCAGTTACTCGTTGGATCTGGATAATTCACCCCTCCACTTT.

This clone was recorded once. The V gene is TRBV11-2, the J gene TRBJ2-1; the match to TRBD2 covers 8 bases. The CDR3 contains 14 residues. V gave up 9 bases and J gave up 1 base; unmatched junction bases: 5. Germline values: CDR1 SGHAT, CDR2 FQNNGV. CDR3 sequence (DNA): TGTGCCAGTGGCGCTAGCGGGTCCTACAATGAGCAGTTCTTC. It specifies CASGASGSYNEQFF. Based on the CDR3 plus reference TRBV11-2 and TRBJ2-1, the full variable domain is EAGVAQSPRYKIIEKRQSVAFWCNPISGHATLYWYQQILGQGPKLLIQFQNNGVVDDSQLPKDRFSAERLKGVDSTLKIQPAKLEDSAVYLCASGASGSYNEQFFGPGTRLTVL.

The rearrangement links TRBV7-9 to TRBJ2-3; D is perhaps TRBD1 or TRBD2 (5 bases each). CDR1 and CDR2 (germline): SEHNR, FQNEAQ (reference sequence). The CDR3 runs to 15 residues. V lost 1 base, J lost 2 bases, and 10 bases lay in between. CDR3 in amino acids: CASSLGRGDTDTQYF. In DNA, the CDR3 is TGTGCCAGCAGCTTAGGGAGAGGGGACACAGATACGCAGTATTTT.

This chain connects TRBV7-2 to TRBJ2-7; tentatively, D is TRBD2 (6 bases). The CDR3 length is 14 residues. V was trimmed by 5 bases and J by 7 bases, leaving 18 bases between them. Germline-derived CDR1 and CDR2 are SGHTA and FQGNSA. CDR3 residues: CASSRGATLGEQYF. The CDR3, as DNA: TGTGCCAGCAGCCGCGGGGCGACTCTCGGGGAGCAGTACTTC.

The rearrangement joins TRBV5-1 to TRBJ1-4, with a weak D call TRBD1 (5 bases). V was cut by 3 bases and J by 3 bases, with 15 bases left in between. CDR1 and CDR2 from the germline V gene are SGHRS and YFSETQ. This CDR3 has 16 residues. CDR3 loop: CASSSGLPVANEKLFF. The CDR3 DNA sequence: TGCGCCAGCAGCTCGGGACTCCCGGTGGCTAATGAAAAACTGTTTTTT.

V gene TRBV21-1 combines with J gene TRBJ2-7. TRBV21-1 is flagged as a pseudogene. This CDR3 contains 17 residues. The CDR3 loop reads CASSPRGGQLSSYEQYF. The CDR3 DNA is TGTGCCAGCAGCCCCCGAGGGGGGCAGTTGAGCTCCTACGAGCAGTACTTC.

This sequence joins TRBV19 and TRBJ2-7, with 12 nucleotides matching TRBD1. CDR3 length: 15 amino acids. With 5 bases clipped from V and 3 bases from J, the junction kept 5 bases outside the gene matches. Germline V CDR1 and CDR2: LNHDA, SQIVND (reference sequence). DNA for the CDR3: TGTGCCAGTAGTCCCGGGACAGGGGGCCTCTACGAGCAGTACTTC. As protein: CASSPGTGGLYEQYF.

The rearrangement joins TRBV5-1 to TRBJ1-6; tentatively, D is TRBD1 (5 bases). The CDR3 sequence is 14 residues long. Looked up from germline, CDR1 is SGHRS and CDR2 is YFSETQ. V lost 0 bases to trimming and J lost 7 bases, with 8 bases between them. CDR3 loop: CASSLEWGNSPLHF. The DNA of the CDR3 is TGCGCCAGCAGCTTGGAATGGGGGAATTCACCCCTCCACTTT.